This is a list of T cell receptor beta chains from one sample in a study of neurological immune-mediated disorders. TCRdb independently ran MiXCR on the 5' RACE reads; one entry per CDR3 protein. Of 60,000 to 90,000 distinct CDR3 sequences in the sample, roughly a tenth were seen once. The sequencing input was PBMCs. The receptor source for this set is a man younger than 45 in good health. CDR3s leave out the opening cysteine and the closing phenylalanine or tryptophan. The D gene is left open where the match is weak. Size tells how often a clone was seen (once, few, many) or the class of an expanded clone, and some rows leave it out.

TRBV27	NA	TRBJ2-6	many	ASSPRSAGANVLT
TRBV11-2	NA	TRBJ2-1	many	ASSPASVEMNEQF
TRBV5-1	TRBD1	TRBJ2-5	NA	DSSRGGQIQETQY
TRBV28	TRBD1	TRBJ2-7	many	ASTRPPPGTDAYEQY
TRBV12-3/TRBV12-4	TRBD1	TRBJ1-2	many	ASLLTGLGGYT
TRBV6-4	NA	TRBJ1-1	NA	ASSVQTNTEAF
TRBV27	TRBD1	TRBJ1-5	NA	ASSLSGTGAFGGNQPQH
TRBV3-1	NA	TRBJ2-2	NA	ASQGPGELF
TRBV3-1	NA	TRBJ2-3	many	ASGGPDRRDTQY
TRBV6-1	NA	TRBJ2-7	few	ASKGTAYEQY
TRBV5-1	NA	TRBJ2-7	many	ASSFRFSSYEQY
TRBV5-1	NA	TRBJ2-1	many	ASSFSGLASNEQF
TRBV2	NA	TRBJ2-2	many	ASSVDGENTGELF
TRBV10-2	TRBD2	TRBJ2-7	many	ASRLEREPYEQY
TRBV2	NA	TRBJ1-2	many	ASSEAGGDINGYT
TRBV10-3	NA	TRBJ2-4	few	AISDESLAKNIQY
TRBV12-3/TRBV12-4	NA	TRBJ2-1	NA	VSSLQTVNEQF
TRBV10-2	NA	TRBJ2-4	many	ASSDAKNIQY
TRBV28	NA	TRBJ2-3	NA	ASSFDRTDTQY
TRBV12-3/TRBV12-4	NA	TRBJ1-5	many	ASSDNQPQH
TRBV10-3	TRBD2	TRBJ2-3	many	AISERVSGRDTQY
TRBV20-1	TRBD2	TRBJ2-2	many	SARGRLAGETGELF
TRBV7-9	TRBD2	TRBJ2-1	many	ASRSRLAGGKYNEQF
TRBV27	NA	TRBJ2-7	NA	ASSPNSGDEQY
TRBV18	NA	TRBJ2-7	many	ASSPPTKGLSYEQY
TRBV24-1	NA	TRBJ2-2	many	ATSESRTANTGELF
TRBV3-1	NA	TRBJ2-2	many	ASSQGQFQGEELF
TRBV29-1	TRBD1	TRBJ1-5	many	SVVGGTGGAGQPQH
TRBV11-2	NA	TRBJ2-3	many	ASSLLTRSDTQY
TRBV29-1	NA	TRBJ2-5	many	SVEGETQY
TRBV15	NA	TRBJ2-1	NA	ATKGSGDEQF
TRBV9	NA	TRBJ2-2	many	ASSVGTSSGELF
TRBV20-1	TRBD2	TRBJ2-3	once	SARDWGLPDTRY
TRBV5-6	TRBD1	TRBJ2-6	many	ASSFRDRGSVGANVLT
TRBV19	TRBD2	TRBJ2-1	many	ASSIDGRTYNEQF
TRBV12-3/TRBV12-4	TRBD2	TRBJ2-7	many	ASSFSMREGQEQY
TRBV5-1	NA	TRBJ2-2	many	ASSSTDTNTGELF